This TCR beta chain was observed in a study of graft-versus-host responses after intestinal transplantation. As concerns this clone: Antigen specificity is unknown.

Study-level points and caveats: Within allografts, high graft-versus-host to host-versus-graft clonal ratios were seen among patients with graft-donor T cell macrochimerism.

Using immunoSEQ multiplex PCR, the repertoire was profiled, and TCRdb retains in-frame clones only, with some absent. The sample has 73,000 or so clones, around 89% seen once. Germline CDR1 MNHEY, CDR2 SMNVEV (reference sequence). With 6 bases clipped from V and 1 base from J, the junction kept 9 bases outside the gene matches. The CDR3 is 16 amino acids. The sample here was unstimulated CD8+ T cells sorted from spleen or lymph node cells, taken before transplant. This TCR came from a human donor who was the organ donor for an intestinal transplant. The chain has TRBV27 and TRBJ1-3; 7 bases align to TRBD1. Here the CDR3 reads CASSAEGAPSGNTIYF. The CDR3 nucleotides are TGTGCCAGCAGCGCCGAGGGGGCTCCGTCTGGAAACACCATATATTTT.